Below are 31 T cell receptor beta chains sequenced from a single sample in a study of CD8+ T cells in alopecia areata. Described treatment: oral pan-JAK inhibitor, 5-10 mg twice daily. cDNA prepared by RNA extraction and subsequent reverse transcription served as the template for sequencing. Profiling relied on immunoSEQ multiplex PCR, and the TCRdb table lists in-frame clones only, not all of them. The sample lists over 250,000 clones, 60% occurring once. This specimen was CD4+ T cells sorted from blood, taken around week 54, from a patient treated with tofacitinib. These receptors originate from a human donor with alopecia areata.

J is TRBJ1-2 and V is TRBV29-1; TRBD1 might be the D (5 bases). Germline V gives CDR1 SQVTM, CDR2 ANQGSEA. V gave up 5 bases and J gave up 7 bases, with 11 bases separating them. The CDR3 has 11 amino acids. The CDR3: CSVQAGTGYTF. CDR3 coding DNA: TGCAGCGTTCAAGCGGGGACTGGCTACACCTTC. Full variable domain (remainder filled in from reference TRBV29-1 and TRBJ1-2): SAVISQKPSRDICQRGTSLTIQCQVDSQVTMMFWYRQQPGQSLTLIATANQGSEATYESGFVIDKFPISRPNLTFSTLTVSNMSPEDSSIYLCSVQAGTGYTFGSGTRLTVV.

J is TRBJ1-1 and V is TRBV5-1, with D possibly matching TRBD1 (6 bases). V lost 1 base to trimming and J lost 4 bases, with 11 bases between them. The CDR3 covers 14 residues. Germline CDR1 reads SGHRS; CDR2 reads YFSETQ. CDR3 in DNA: TGCGCCAGCAGCTTGTCGCTGGACAGCACTGAAGCTTTCTTT. The encoded protein is CASSLSLDSTEAFF.

V is TRBV30 and J is TRBJ2-7; D may be TRBD1 (5 bases). V lost 4 bases to trimming and J lost 1 base, with 8 bases between them. The germline V gene encodes CDR1 GTSNPN and CDR2 SVGIG (reference sequence). The CDR3 loop spans 12 amino acids. CDR3 in DNA: TGTGCCTGGACCAGGGATTCCTACGAGCAGTACTTC. It yields the protein CAWTRDSYEQYF.

The rearrangement uses TRBV30 and TRBJ2-2; D is unclear. CDR3 size: 13 residues. The V gene lost 3 bases and the J gene lost 1 base, with 6 bases spanning the gap. Per the germline V gene, CDR1 is GTSNPN and CDR2 is SVGIG (reference sequence). Here the CDR3 reads CAWRMENTGELFF. The CDR3 nucleotides read TGTGCCTGGAGGATGGAGAACACCGGGGAGCTGTTTTTT.

This chain joins TRBV2 and TRBJ1-6, with D possibly being TRBD1 (5 bases). The CDR3 runs 15 residues. The V and J ends lost 8 bases and 6 bases respectively, with 17 bases between them. Germline CDR1 SNHLY, CDR2 FYNNEI. The CDR3 loop is CASVMEGLANSPLHF. CDR3 coding DNA: TGTGCCAGCGTCATGGAGGGACTGGCTAATTCACCCCTCCACTTT.

The V gene is TRBV28, the J gene TRBJ2-5; D not resolved. The CDR3 runs to 14 residues. Germline-derived CDR1 and CDR2 are MDHEN and SYDVKM. With 4 bases removed from V and 1 base from J, the gap between germline ends came to 10 bases. The CDR3 nucleotides read TGTGCCAGCAGTTCCCCCCGACCCCAAGAGACCCAGTACTTC. It codes for CASSSPRPQETQYF.

The chain recombines TRBV5-1 with TRBJ1-1, with D possibly matching TRBD1 (6 bases). The CDR3 totals 14 residues. Germline assignment: CDR1 SGHRS and CDR2 YFSETQ. V was trimmed by 2 bases and J by 5 bases, leaving 13 bases between them. The CDR3 DNA follows: TGCGCCAGCAGCTTAGGACAGCGAAGAACTGAAGCTTTCTTT. It specifies CASSLGQRRTEAFF.

The genes are TRBV29-1 and TRBJ2-7, with 7 nucleotides matching TRBD1. With 0 bases clipped from V and 10 bases from J, the junction kept 12 bases outside the gene matches. The CDR3 spans 14 residues. The germline gives CDR1 SQVTM, CDR2 ANQGSEA. CDR3 region: CSVEDRVGRGKQYF. The CDR3 DNA reads as TGCAGCGTTGAAGATCGGGTGGGCAGGGGGAAACAGTACTTC.

The rearrangement links TRBV14 to TRBJ2-1; unclear D gene. Trimming shortened V by 1 base and J by 9 bases, and 13 bases separated the two germline ends. This CDR3 spans 14 amino acids. The V gene's germline CDR1 is SGHDN and CDR2 FVKESK. CDR3 coding DNA: TGTGCCAGCAGCCAAGTACTCTCGATTCGTGAGCAGTTCTTC. Amino acid sequence: CASSQVLSIREQFF. The entire variable domain, with the rest obtained from reference TRBV14 and TRBJ2-1, is as follows: EAGVTQFPSHSVIEKGQTVTLRCDPISGHDNLYWYRRVMGKEIKFLLHFVKESKQDESGMPNNRFLAERTGGTYSTLKVQPAELEDSGVYFCASSQVLSIREQFFGPGTRLTVL.

V usage is TRBV9 and J usage is TRBJ2-1; 8 bases line up with TRBD2. This CDR3 is built from 15 residues. In germline, CDR1 is SGDLS, CDR2 YYNGEE. J lost 5 bases, V lost 2 bases, and 6 bases had no gene match. The CDR3 is CASSVSGGLNNEQFF. The CDR3 region has the DNA TGTGCCAGCAGCGTCTCGGGGGGGCTGAACAATGAGCAGTTCTTC.

The chain couples TRBV27 to TRBJ1-6; 7 bases fit TRBD1. This CDR3 is built from 14 residues. Losses at the gene ends were 3 bases for V and 9 bases for J; bases not matched to a gene: 5. The germline V gene encodes CDR1 MNHEY and CDR2 SMNVEV (reference sequence). CDR3 sequence: CASSFRGQTSPLHF. In nucleotides, the CDR3 is TGTGCCAGCAGTTTTAGGGGACAGACTTCACCCCTCCACTTT.

This clone was observed a single time. The V and J genes are TRBV7-2 and TRBJ1-5; D may be TRBD1 (6 bases). V lost 4 bases and J lost 5, with 15 bases in between. This CDR3 region has 15 residues. The germline gives CDR1 SGHTA, CDR2 FQGNSA. CDR3 bases: TGTGCCAGCAGCTCACAGGGTTTTACGGATCAGCCCCAGCATTTT. Translating it yields CASSSQGFTDQPQHF. The variable domain in full, completed from reference TRBV7-2 and TRBJ1-5, reads GAGVSQSPSNKVTEKGKDVELRCDPISGHTALYWYRQSLGQGLEFLIYFQGNSAPDKSGLPSDRFSAERTGGSVSTLTIQRTQQEDSAVYLCASSSQGFTDQPQHFGDGTRLSIL.

The chain recombines TRBV19 with TRBJ2-7, with D perhaps matching TRBD1 (6 bases). Trimming took off 6 bases at V and 0 bases at J, with 9 bases between the two ends. Looked up from germline, CDR1 is LNHDA and CDR2 is SQIVND (reference sequence). The CDR3 runs 13 residues. CDR3 residues: CASSRGSSYEQYF. The CDR3 DNA is TGTGCCAGTAGCAGGGGATCCTCCTACGAGCAGTACTTC.

This clone was detected only a few times. This chain links TRBV5-4 with TRBJ2-1; 12 positions agree with TRBD1. V lost 4 bases and J lost 9; bases outside the gene matches: 8. The CDR3 has 15 residues. Germline CDR1 and CDR2: SGHNT and YYREEE (reference sequence). CDR3 in amino acids: CASSGGQGAPREQFF. The CDR3 DNA sequence: TGTGCCAGCAGCGGGGGACAGGGGGCCCCCCGTGAGCAGTTCTTC.

The chain has TRBV7-2 and TRBJ2-5; the D gene is possibly TRBD1 (6 bases). The CDR3 contains 14 residues. Per germline, CDR1 SGHTA and CDR2 FQGNSA. V was trimmed by 4 bases and J by 1 base, leaving 10 bases between them. CDR3 in amino acids: CASSSPTGQETQYF. The CDR3 coding sequence is TGTGCCAGCAGCTCTCCGACAGGCCAAGAGACCCAGTACTTC.

This chain links TRBV5-7 with TRBJ1-5; D possibly corresponds to TRBD1 (5 bases). TRBV5-7 is placed among ORFs of uncertain function. This CDR3 is 15 amino acids long. The germline V and J ends were trimmed by 0 bases and 0 bases, with 7 bases remaining between them. The CDR3 DNA reads TGTGCCAGCAGCTTGGCGGGGCATAGCAATCAGCCCCAGCATTTT. Translating it yields CASSLAGHSNQPQHF.

This chain uses TRBV19 with TRBJ1-5; TRBD1 matches 7 bases. Germline V lookup: CDR1 LNHDA, CDR2 SQIVND (reference sequence). The CDR3 has 15 amino acids. V dropped 2 bases and J dropped 5; count of bases not matched to a gene: 6. The CDR3 protein is CASSITGEFYQPQHF. The CDR3 DNA follows: TGTGCCAGTAGTATAACAGGGGAATTCTATCAGCCCCAGCATTTT.

This sequence joins TRBV30 and TRBJ1-2; 10 bases agree with TRBD1. The J segment lost 5 bases and the V segment lost 6 bases, leaving 6 bases of the junction unmatched. Germline V gene lookup returns CDR1 GTSNPN and CDR2 SVGIG (reference sequence). The CDR3 totals 13 residues. The CDR3 loop reads CACDRGPLYGYTF. CDR3 coding DNA: TGTGCCTGCGACAGGGGGCCTCTTTATGGCTACACCTTC.

The gene calls are TRBV7-2 and TRBJ2-3, with no clear D. The length of the CDR3 is 13 residues. Germline V gives CDR1 SGHTA, CDR2 FQGNSA. The V end was cut by 0 bases, the J end by 2 bases, with 3 bases between. CDR3 amino acids: CASSLAHTDTQYF. DNA for the CDR3: TGTGCCAGCAGCTTAGCGCACACAGATACGCAGTATTTT.

This clone has a count of ten or more. The rearrangement joins TRBV30 to TRBJ1-3; no reliable D call. CDR1 is GTSNPN and CDR2 is SVGIG in the germline V gene (reference sequence). The length of the CDR3 is 14 residues. Trimming took 1 base from V and 0 from J, leaving 7 bases between them. CDR3 amino acids: CAWSAGRSGNTIYF. DNA of the CDR3: TGTGCCTGGAGTGCCGGGCGCTCTGGAAACACCATATATTTT.

This clone came up a few times. The chain joins TRBV4-2 to TRBJ2-3; 7 bases map to TRBD2. The CDR3 is 14 amino acids. Germline CDR1 is LGHNA and CDR2 is YNFKEQ. V was clipped by 4 bases and J by 3 bases; unmatched bases: 4. In DNA, the CDR3 is TGTGCCAGCAGCCCCGGGACTACTACAGATACGCAGTATTTT. This codes for CASSPGTTTDTQYF.

V usage is TRBV27 and J usage is TRBJ1-4; D remains ambiguous. V gave up 4 bases and J gave up 2 bases, with 5 bases separating them. CDR1 is MNHEY, CDR2 SMNVEV, per germline (reference sequence). The CDR3 covers 13 residues. The CDR3 bases are TGTGCCAGCAGTTACCGGACTAATGAAAAACTGTTTTTT. Translation gives CASSYRTNEKLFF.

The chain links TRBV27 to TRBJ2-5; weak D call: TRBD1 (6 bases). CDR3 length equals 16 residues. The germline V gene encodes CDR1 MNHEY and CDR2 SMNVEV (reference sequence). V was clipped by 4 bases and J by 4 bases, with 19 bases between them. This chain's CDR3 is CASSSGDRLGGETQYF. The CDR3 nucleotides read TGTGCCAGCAGTTCAGGCGACAGGCTTGGTGGAGAGACCCAGTACTTC.

The rearrangement uses TRBV5-6 and TRBJ1-6; D is uncertain. CDR3 length equals 17 residues. V was shortened by 3 bases and J by 6 bases, with 19 bases between the two germline ends. Germline CDR1 SGHDT, CDR2 YYEEEE. In DNA, the CDR3 is TGTGCCAGCAGCTCGTATAGATACGCGTCACTTAATTCACCCCTCCACTTT. This gives the protein CASSSYRYASLNSPLHF.

This sequence joins TRBV9 and TRBJ2-7, with 11 positions matching TRBD2. CDR1 and CDR2 from the germline V gene are SGDLS and YYNGEE. The ends lost 4 bases at V and 8 bases at J; junction bases unmatched: 11. This CDR3 comprises 15 residues. CDR3 nucleotide sequence: TGTGCCAGCAGCCCCCCTAGCGGGGGGCCCCTCAAGCAGTACTTC. Translation: CASSPPSGGPLKQYF.

V usage is TRBV27 and J usage is TRBJ1-6, with D unresolved. The V gene's germline CDR1 is MNHEY and CDR2 SMNVEV (reference sequence). V lost 6 bases, J lost 0 bases, and 15 bases lay in between. This CDR3 is built from 17 residues. CDR3 sequence reads: CASRKFSGSSYNSPLHF. The CDR3 DNA follows: TGTGCCAGCAGGAAGTTTTCGGGGAGCTCCTATAATTCACCCCTCCACTTT.

This clone was counted only a few times. V gene TRBV6-5 combines with J gene TRBJ2-5; 10 positions match TRBD2. The V gene's germline CDR1 is MNHEY and CDR2 SVGAGI. The CDR3 consists of 15 residues. V gave up 6 bases and J gave up 5 bases; unmatched junction bases: 9. The CDR3, as DNA: TGTGCCAGCAGCCCCGGACTAGCGGCGATGGAGACCCAGTACTTC. Amino acids: CASSPGLAAMETQYF.

The DNA for the CDR3 is TGCAGTGCAAGGGCCCCGGGTGGCTACACCTTC. Residues: CSARAPGGYTF. The chain uses TRBV20-1 and TRBJ1-2; D call uncertain. This CDR3 is built from 11 residues. The germline CDR1 and CDR2 sequences are DFQATT and SNEGSKA (reference sequence). V lost 6 bases to trimming and J lost 7 bases, with 12 bases between them.

This clone was counted between two and nine times. The rearrangement joins TRBV5-6 to TRBJ1-1, with D unclear. Trimming stripped 5 bases from V and 0 bases from J, with 8 bases between. The CDR3 is made up of 13 amino acids. Per germline, CDR1 SGHDT and CDR2 YYEEEE. CDR3 in DNA: TGTGCCAGCAGGAAAATCATGAACACTGAAGCTTTCTTT. Protein product: CASRKIMNTEAFF.

This clone was detected a few times. Here the CDR3 reads CASSLAGTSGTDTQYF. The CDR3 DNA reads TGTGCCAGCAGCCTAGCCGGGACTAGCGGCACAGATACGCAGTATTTT. V and J are TRBV4-2 and TRBJ2-3, with 10 nucleotides matching TRBD2. This CDR3 spans 16 amino acids. The V segment lost 4 bases and the J segment 1 base; nucleotides outside the gene matches: 5. CDR1 LGHNA and CDR2 YNFKEQ come from the germline V gene.

The chain is built from TRBV4-1 and TRBJ1-2; unclear D gene. Germline assignment: CDR1 MGHRA and CDR2 YSYEKL. Trimming removed 5 bases at V and 6 bases at J, with 13 bases between. This CDR3 contains 13 residues. CDR3 loop: CASSGQSLDGYTF. For the CDR3, the DNA is TGCGCCAGCAGCGGGCAGAGCTTAGATGGCTACACCTTC.